A selection of T cell receptor beta chains follows, all from one sample in a study of cytomegalovirus exposure and HLA in healthy donors. Using immunoSEQ multiplex PCR, the repertoire was profiled, and TCRdb retains in-frame clones only, with some absent. This sample has some 100,000 clones, with roughly 80% found just once. Sequences were obtained from PBMCs. The origin of the receptors is a girl aged 2-9 years in good health and CMV-seropositive. Each CDR3 is given with its conserved first and last residue. The order of the fields is J gene, clone size, V gene, D gene, CDR3 DNA, CDR3 protein. D genes are given only for firm matches. Clone size is not always given. Where it is, it says once, few, many or a class for expanded clones.

>TRBJ2-7|.|TRBV5-1|TRBD1
TGCGCCAGCAGGGGGACAGGGGGCGTCGAGCAGTACTTC
CASRGTGGVEQYF
>TRBJ2-3|.|TRBV7-8|TRBD2
TGTGCCAGCAGAAGGCAGAGGACTAGCGGGAGGGGAGATACGCAGTATTTT
CASRRQRTSGRGDTQYF
>TRBJ1-1|.|TRBV5-1|.
TGCGCCAGCAGCTTGGATGTTGGAGGGGCCTGCGAAGCTTTCTTT
CASSLDVGGACEAFF
>TRBJ2-7|.|TRBV19|TRBD2
TGTGCCAGTAGTCCACTCCCCGGGACTAGCGGGAGGCGGTACGAGCAGTACTTC
CASSPLPGTSGRRYEQYF
>TRBJ2-3|.|TRBV30|TRBD2
TGTGCCTGGGGGACTAGCGGGAGGAGGACAGATACGCAGTATTTT
CAWGTSGRRTDTQYF
>TRBJ2-1|.|TRBV7-9|.
TGTGCCAGCAGCCACAGCGGGAATGAGCAGTTCTTC
CASSHSGNEQFF
>TRBJ2-7|.|TRBV5-1|.
TGCGCCAGCAGCTTGGAGCGGACAGATTCCTACGAGCAGTACTTC
CASSLERTDSYEQYF
>TRBJ2-1|.|TRBV7-9|TRBD2
TGTGCCAGCAGCTGGGGGGGAGACAATGAGCAGTTCTTC
CASSWGGDNEQFF
>TRBJ2-1|few|TRBV2|TRBD2
TGTGCCAGCAGTGGGACTAGCGGACAGTACAATGAGCAGTTCTTC
CASSGTSGQYNEQFF
>TRBJ2-7|once|TRBV28|.
TGTGCCAGCAGATCAACCGGGAAGGCGGGCGAGCAGTACTTC
CASRSTGKAGEQYF
>TRBJ1-5|.|TRBV10-3|.
TGTGCCATCACTGACAGAAGCAATCAGCCCCAGCATTTT
CAITDRSNQPQHF
>TRBJ2-1|.|TRBV5-1|.
TGCGCCAGCAGCTGGCAGGGGGGATACAATGAGCAGTTCTTC
CASSWQGGYNEQFF
>TRBJ1-1|.|TRBV9|.
TGTGCCAGCAGCCCGGAGGGTTACTATGGCAGCGAAGCTTTCTTT
CASSPEGYYGSEAFF
>TRBJ2-7|.|TRBV6-6|TRBD2
TGTGCCAGCAGTGTAGCGGGTGAGCAGTACTTC
CASSVAGEQYF
>TRBJ1-1|.|TRBV2|.
TGTGCCAGCAGCACAGGGACGTACACTGAAGCTTTCTTT
CASSTGTYTEAFF
>TRBJ2-1|.|TRBV27|TRBD2
TGTGCCAGCAGAGGACGACTAGCGGGCGAGGGACGGCGGGATGAGCAGTTCTTC
CASRGRLAGEGRRDEQFF
>TRBJ2-1|.|TRBV5-5|.
TGTGCCAGCAGCGTGGGGCTCTGGGGGCTGAATGAGCAGTTCTTC
CASSVGLWGLNEQFF
>TRBJ1-5|.|TRBV6-1|.
TGTGCCAGCGATGGGCCTCAGCCCCAGCATTTT
CASDGPQPQHF
>TRBJ2-1|.|TRBV9|.
TGTGCCAGCAGCGTAGAGTGGCTTGCCTACAATGAGCAGTTCTTC
CASSVEWLAYNEQFF
>TRBJ1-2|.|TRBV6-1|.
TGTGCCAGCACAGAGTGGCAGGGTGGCTACACCTTC
CASTEWQGGYTF
>TRBJ2-2|few|TRBV7-8|TRBD2
TGTGCTTCGGGACTAGCGGGACTCACCGGGGAGCTGTTTTTT
CASGLAGLTGELFF
>TRBJ2-7|.|TRBV5-1|.
TGCGCCAGCAGCTATGACAGGTTGGCCCACGAGCAGTACTTC
CASSYDRLAHEQYF
>TRBJ1-2|few|TRBV25-1|.
TGTGCCAGCAGTGGCGGAGCTTTCGGTAACTATGGCTACACCTTC
CASSGGAFGNYGYTF
>TRBJ1-5|.|TRBV6-1|.
TGTGCCAGCAGTGCCCAATGGCAGGGGAATCAGCCCCAGCATTTT
CASSAQWQGNQPQHF
>TRBJ1-2|.|TRBV5-4|.
TGTGCCAGCAGGGGAATCGGGGGTAAAGGCTATGGCTACACCTTC
CASRGIGGKGYGYTF
>TRBJ1-1|.|TRBV27|.
TGTGCCAGCGGACCGACAGACGGGGCTTTCTTT
CASGPTDGAFF
>TRBJ2-1|.|TRBV27|TRBD1
TGTGCCAGCAGTTCCCTATACCCGGGACAGGGGGCGGTTGATGAGCAGTTCTTC
CASSSLYPGQGAVDEQFF
>TRBJ1-2|.|TRBV6-5|.
TGTGCCAGCAGGAAGGGGGGGACACTGGATGGTGGCTACACCTTC
CASRKGGTLDGGYTF
>TRBJ1-2|.|TRBV29-1|.
TGCAGCGTTGAAGGTTCGGGGGTCAATGGAGGAAACTATGGCTACACCTTC
CSVEGSGVNGGNYGYTF
>TRBJ2-7|.|TRBV9|.
TGTGCCAGCAGCGTAGACGGGAGAGGCTCCTACGAGCAGTACTTC
CASSVDGRGSYEQYF
>TRBJ1-5|.|TRBV28|TRBD1
TGTGCCAGCAGTTCCACAGGGGGGGATCAGCCCCAGCATTTT
CASSSTGGDQPQHF
>TRBJ2-7|once|TRBV30|.
TGTGCCTGGACTCGAATGCGGGACGGCTCCTACGAGCAGTACTTC
CAWTRMRDGSYEQYF
>TRBJ1-3|.|TRBV7-8|.
TGTGCCAGCAGCTTGGGGGCGCTGACTGGAAACACCATATATTTT
CASSLGALTGNTIYF
>TRBJ1-1|once|TRBV10-2|.
TGCGCCAGCTCGTCGGTGAACACTGAAGCTTTCTTT
CASSSVNTEAFF
>TRBJ2-7|.|TRBV28|.
TGTGCCAGCAGTTTATGGAGGGATACCTACGAGCAGTACTTC
CASSLWRDTYEQYF
>TRBJ1-2|.|TRBV28|.
TGTGCCAGCATCCAGAGACAGCCCTATGGCTACACCTTC
CASIQRQPYGYTF
>TRBJ2-3|.|TRBV5-6|.
TGTGCCAGCAGCTTGCTTCTAGGTACGCAGTATTTT
CASSLLLGTQYF
>TRBJ2-7|.|TRBV28|.
TGTGCCACATTCGGCTACGAGCAGTACTTC
CATFGYEQYF
>TRBJ2-3|few|TRBV30|.
TGTGCCTGGAGTGTAATCCCGGGGAGCACAGATACGCAGTATTTT
CAWSVIPGSTDTQYF
>TRBJ1-4|.|TRBV7-5|.
TGTGCCCAACGACAGGGGGCGATCGTAAATGAAAAACTGTTTTTT
CAQRQGAIVNEKLFF
>TRBJ1-5|few|TRBV6-5|TRBD1
TGTGCCAGCTACAGGGGTCCGAATCAGCCCCAGCATTTT
CASYRGPNQPQHF
>TRBJ2-5|.|TRBV29-1|TRBD1
TGCAGCGTTGAAGGGGAAATAGCAGGGGGATTCCAAGAGACCCAGTACTTC
CSVEGEIAGGFQETQYF
>TRBJ1-1|.|TRBV20-1|.
TGCAGTGCTAGTCTGGGCAGTGAAGCTTTCTTT
CSASLGSEAFF
>TRBJ2-7|.|TRBV27|TRBD1
TGTGCCAGCAGGGGGACAGAAGGAACCTACGAGCAGTACTTC
CASRGTEGTYEQYF
>TRBJ2-2|.|TRBV15|.
TGTGCCACCAGCAGAGACGGGGCCGGGGAGCTGTTTTTT
CATSRDGAGELFF
>TRBJ2-2|.|TRBV7-2|TRBD2
TGTGCCAGCAGCTTAGAACTAGCGGGAGTGGGAACCGGGGAGCTGTTTTTT
CASSLELAGVGTGELFF
>TRBJ1-1|.|TRBV4-1|.
TGCGCCAGCAGCCAAGATATACTCCTTGAAGCTTTCTTT
CASSQDILLEAFF
>TRBJ2-7|.|TRBV28|.
TGTGCCAGGACCGACAACCACGAGCAGTACTTC
CARTDNHEQYF
>TRBJ1-2|.|TRBV30|.
TGTGCCCAAACGCCTGCGGGCTCTGGTGGCTACACCTTC
CAQTPAGSGGYTF
>TRBJ1-1|.|TRBV11-2|.
TGTGCCAGCAGCTTAGATAGGGCGGGGAACACTGAAGCTTTCTTT
CASSLDRAGNTEAFF
>TRBJ1-1|.|TRBV25-1|.
TGTGCCAGCAGTGATTCAATGAACACTGAAGCTTTCTTT
CASSDSMNTEAFF
>TRBJ2-5|.|TRBV28|.
TGTGCCAGCAGTGCCGGACTATTACTAGGAGAGACCCAGTACTTC
CASSAGLLLGETQYF
>TRBJ1-1|once|TRBV6-5|TRBD1
TGTGCCAGCAGAAGCGGCACAGGGGACACTGAAGCTTTCTTT
CASRSGTGDTEAFF
>TRBJ2-7|.|TRBV28|.
TGTGCCAGCAGTCCCCCCGGGAACTACGAGCAGTACTTC
CASSPPGNYEQYF
>TRBJ1-5|.|TRBV6-1|TRBD1
TGTGCCAGCAGCGAAATATACCGGGACAGGGAGTACAATCAGCCCCAGCATTTT
CASSEIYRDREYNQPQHF
>TRBJ1-2|.|TRBV27|.
TGTGCCAGCACTCGGGGGGGGTCTTATGGCTACACCTTC
CASTRGGSYGYTF
>TRBJ1-2|few|TRBV28|.
TGTGCCAGCAGTTTAAAGGAGGGCTACACCTTC
CASSLKEGYTF
>TRBJ1-2|.|TRBV28|TRBD1
TGTGCCAGCAGTCCCCGACAGGGGAACTATGGCTACACCTTC
CASSPRQGNYGYTF
>TRBJ1-5|.|TRBV30|.
TGTGCCTGGAGTGTACACCGACAGAGCAATCAGCCCCAGCATTTT
CAWSVHRQSNQPQHF